This T cell receptor (beta chain) was captured by sequencing in a study of blood T cells in healthy people across ages. Study-level findings and limits: Because donor CMV status was unknown, expanded clonotype changes were possibly confounded. Roughly linearly, TCR beta diversity per million T cells fell as age increased.

Germline lookup yields CDR1 DFQATT and CDR2 SNEGSKA (reference sequence). CDR3 length: 14 residues. J gave up 5 bases and V 3 bases, and 8 bases lay outside the gene matches. PCR was performed a second time for roughly 6 to 12 cycles using a sample-barcoded 5' primer and a J-beta primer mix. Sequencing recovered at least 2.5 million CDR3-containing paired-end reads from each sample. TCRdb processed the 5' RACE reads anew with MiXCR; each CDR3 protein has one entry. The table lists just over 1 million distinct CDR3 sequences, more than 35% of them singletons. Each individual donor underwent a draw of 8.5 to 10 milliliters of peripheral blood. This clonotype was seen a few times. The antigen remains undetermined.

The clonotype originates from a woman aged 55-69 years in good health. The specimen was blood. The rearrangement uses TRBV20-1 and TRBJ2-5, with 8 bases that match TRBD1. This chain's CDR3 is CSARPPGGSETQYF. DNA for the CDR3: TGCAGTGCTAGGCCCCCAGGGGGCTCGGAGACCCAGTACTTC.